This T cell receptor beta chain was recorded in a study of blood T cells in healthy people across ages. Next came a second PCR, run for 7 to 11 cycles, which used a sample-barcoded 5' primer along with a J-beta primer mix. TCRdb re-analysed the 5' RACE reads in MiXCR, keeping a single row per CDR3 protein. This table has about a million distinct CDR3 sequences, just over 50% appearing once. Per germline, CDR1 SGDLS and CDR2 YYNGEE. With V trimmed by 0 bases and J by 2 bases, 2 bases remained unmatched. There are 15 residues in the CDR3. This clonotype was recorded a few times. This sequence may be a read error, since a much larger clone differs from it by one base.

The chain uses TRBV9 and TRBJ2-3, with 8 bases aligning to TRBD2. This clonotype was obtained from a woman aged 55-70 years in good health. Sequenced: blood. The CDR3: CASSVAGGITDTQYF. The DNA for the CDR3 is TGTGCCAGCAGCGTAGCGGGAGGGATCACAGATACGCAGTATTTT. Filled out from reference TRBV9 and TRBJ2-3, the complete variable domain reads DSGVTQTPKHLITATGQRVTLRCSPRSGDLSVYWYQQSLDQGLQFLIQYYNGEERAKGNILERFSAQQFPDLHSELNLSSLELGDSALYFCASSVAGGITDTQYFGPGTRLTVL.